Presented here are 25 T cell receptor beta chains from one specimen sequenced in a study of T cell responses to AZD1222 COVID-19 vaccine. The repertoire was sequenced with immunoSEQ multiplex PCR; TCRdb's copy has only in-frame clones and lacks some. Among over 150,000 clones, approximately 92% were seen once, and the ten largest hold roughly 1%. The sample in question was peripheral blood, obtained 28 days after the second dose of the MenACWY control vaccine. These receptors were collected from an adult who received the MenACWY meningococcal vaccine as a control.

The chain recombines TRBV6-5 with TRBJ2-3; D perhaps matches TRBD1 (5 bases). CDR1 is MNHEY, CDR2 SVGAGI, per germline. V lost 8 bases and J 2 bases, leaving 17 bases between the germline ends. The CDR3 length is 15 residues. CDR3 bases: TGTGCCAGCCACAAGGGGTCCCAAGTCACAGATACGCAGTATTTT. Its translation: CASHKGSQVTDTQYF.

CDR3 loop: CASSPGQQETQYF. The CDR3 DNA sequence: TGTGCCAGCAGCCCTGGACAGCAAGAGACCCAGTACTTC. V is TRBV5-4 and J is TRBJ2-5, with a possible D match to TRBD1 (6 bases). Trimming removed 4 bases at V and 2 bases at J, with 9 bases between. Germline CDR1 and CDR2: SGHNT and YYREEE (reference sequence). This CDR3 is built from 13 residues.

The V call is TRBV28, the J call TRBJ1-1, with a tentative D call TRBD1 (6 bases). Trimming took 1 base from V and 4 from J, leaving 10 bases between them. Germline lookup yields CDR1 MDHEN and CDR2 SYDVKM. The CDR3 loop spans 14 amino acids. The CDR3 nucleotides are TGTGCCAGCAGTTTATTGCGGGGGCTCACTGAAGCTTTCTTT. The encoded protein is CASSLLRGLTEAFF.

This sequence joins TRBV5-4 and TRBJ1-6; 7 nucleotides align to TRBD1. V lost 4 bases to trimming and J lost 7 bases; unmatched junction nucleotides: 5. Germline loops: CDR1 SGHNT, CDR2 YYREEE (reference sequence). This CDR3 is 14 amino acids long. CDR3: CASSPGTENSPLHF. Here the CDR3 DNA reads TGTGCCAGCAGCCCCGGGACAGAGAATTCACCCCTCCACTTT.

The chain links TRBV7-2 to TRBJ1-5, with a weak D call TRBD1 (5 bases). The CDR3 loop spans 16 amino acids. Trimming cost V 0 bases and J 4 bases, with 13 bases left between them. The germline V gene encodes CDR1 SGHTA and CDR2 FQGNSA. CDR3 in DNA: TGTGCCAGCAGCTTAGCCGTGGGGGGGACGAATCAGCCCCAGCATTTT. This codes for CASSLAVGGTNQPQHF.

This chain connects TRBV7-9 to TRBJ1-4; TRBD1 matches 8 bases. Germline CDR1 SEHNR, CDR2 FQNEAQ (reference sequence). The CDR3 is made up of 16 amino acids. The V and J ends lost 2 bases and 2 bases, in that order; junction bases with no gene match: 4. The CDR3 sequence: CASSLPRQGTNEKLFF. The DNA of the CDR3 is TGTGCCAGCAGCTTACCTCGACAGGGGACTAATGAAAAACTGTTTTTT.

The chain links TRBV6-5 to TRBJ1-1, with 8 bases aligning to TRBD1. Germline V gives CDR1 MNHEY, CDR2 SVGAGI. The CDR3 is made up of 15 amino acids. The J segment lost 0 bases and the V segment lost 6 bases, leaving 6 bases of the junction unmatched. The CDR3 DNA reads as TGTGCCAGCAGACCCGGACAGGGCATGAACACTGAAGCTTTCTTT. Residues: CASRPGQGMNTEAFF.

This clone has just one count. CDR3 residues: CASSESNRAGNTEAFF. The CDR3 DNA sequence: TGTGCCAGCAGTGAATCGAACAGGGCGGGCAACACTGAAGCTTTCTTT. This chain links TRBV25-1 with TRBJ1-1; perhaps TRBD1 as D (6 bases). CDR1 is MGHDK and CDR2 is SYGVNS in the germline V gene. V was cut by 1 base and J by 2 bases, with 14 bases left in between. The CDR3 runs 16 residues. The full variable domain, in which reference TRBV25-1 and TRBJ1-1 provide the parts outside the CDR3, is EADIYQTPRYLVIGTGKKITLECSQTMGHDKMYWYQQDPGMELHLIHYSYGVNSTEKGDLSSESTVSRIRTEHFPLTLESARPSHTSQYLCASSESNRAGNTEAFFGQGTRLTVV.

With regard to this clone: The same CDR3 can be traced to other DNA sequences in this sample. This chain uses TRBV7-2 with TRBJ1-4; D gene unclear. CDR3 length: 14 residues. V was clipped by 1 base and J by 4 bases, with 7 bases between them. The V gene's germline CDR1 is SGHTA and CDR2 FQGNSA. Here the CDR3 reads CASSLGGNNEKLFF. CDR3 nucleotide sequence: TGTGCCAGCAGCTTAGGAGGGAATAATGAAAAACTGTTTTTT.

The chain couples TRBV3-1 (or the pseudogene TRBV3-2) to TRBJ2-7; maybe TRBD2 (6 bases). This CDR3 comprises 15 residues. Germline CDR1 and CDR2: LGHDT and YNNKEL (reference sequence). V shed 8 bases and J shed 2 bases, with 19 bases lying between them. The DNA of the CDR3 is TGTGCCAGCTCAGGGTCGGGGGTAATCGCCTACGAGCAGTACTTC. Its translation is CASSGSGVIAYEQYF.

This chain connects TRBV7-2 to TRBJ2-2, with 7 bases aligning to TRBD1. The junction had 10 bases not matched to a gene; V was cut back by 7 bases and J by 5 bases. Germline V gene sequence: CDR1 SGHTA, CDR2 FQGNSA. This CDR3 is built from 15 residues. The CDR3 nucleotides are TGTGCCAGCACCCTAGACAGGGTGAGGACCGGGGAGCTGTTTTTT. Translating it yields CASTLDRVRTGELFF.

V is TRBV30 and J is TRBJ1-3, with D possibly being TRBD1 (6 bases). Germline CDR1 is GTSNPN and CDR2 is SVGIG (reference sequence). The CDR3 has 13 residues. Deletions cut 1 base from V and 4 bases from J, with 8 bases between. CDR3 bases: TGTGCCTGGAGTGCAGGGGCCGGAAACACCATATATTTT. Residues: CAWSAGAGNTIYF.

The gene calls are TRBV7-9 and TRBJ2-7; 7 nucleotides line up with TRBD1. V shed 1 base, J shed 1 base, and the junction held 7 bases outside the gene matches. Germline assignment: CDR1 SEHNR and CDR2 FQNEAQ (reference sequence). The CDR3 sequence is 16 residues long. The CDR3 is CASSLGPGTASYEQYF. For the CDR3, the DNA is TGTGCCAGCAGCTTAGGTCCCGGGACAGCTTCCTACGAGCAGTACTTC.

The chain couples TRBV2 to TRBJ1-2; the D is unclear. This CDR3 comprises 12 residues. Trimming removed 7 bases from V and 8 bases from J, with 14 bases in between. Germline loops: CDR1 SNHLY, CDR2 FYNNEI. Written as DNA, the CDR3 is TGTGCCAGCACGATAGACCTGGGAGGCTACACCTTC. It specifies CASTIDLGGYTF.

The J gene is TRBJ1-2, the V gene TRBV5-4; possibly TRBD1 for D (6 bases). Trimming removed 3 bases at V and 4 bases at J, with 16 bases between. The CDR3 runs to 15 residues. CDR1 and CDR2 from the germline V gene are SGHNT and YYREEE (reference sequence). Here the CDR3 DNA reads TGTGCCAGCAGCTCCGGACAGTCGACTGCCTATGGCTACACCTTC. This translates into CASSSGQSTAYGYTF.

The rearrangement links TRBV28 to TRBJ1-1, with 12 bases aligning to TRBD1. Germline lookup yields CDR1 MDHEN and CDR2 SYDVKM. Trimming took 6 bases from V and 5 from J; bases not matched to a gene: 4. The CDR3 has 14 amino acids. The CDR3, as DNA: TGTGCCAGCAGATCGGGACAGGGGGCGACTGAAGCTTTCTTT. Encoded protein: CASRSGQGATEAFF.

The V gene is TRBV7-2, the J gene TRBJ1-4; no definite D call. The germline V gene has CDR1 SGHTA and CDR2 FQGNSA. CDR3 length: 16 amino acids. V gave up 1 base and J gave up 0 bases, with 9 bases separating them. In DNA form, the CDR3 reads TGTGCCAGCAGCTTAGGCTGGGGTCCAACTAATGAAAAACTGTTTTTT. Protein sequence: CASSLGWGPTNEKLFF.

This clone came up once. DNA of the CDR3: TGTGCCAGCAGCCCAACCCAAAAGAACACTGAAGCTTTCTTT. It specifies CASSPTQKNTEAFF. J is TRBJ1-1 and V is TRBV6-2 or TRBV6-3; no clear D. The CDR3 is 14 amino acids. V lost 6 bases to trimming and J lost 1 base, with 12 bases between them. The germline gives CDR1 MNHEY, CDR2 SVGEGT.

The chain has TRBV4-2 and TRBJ1-1, with D tentatively TRBD1 (5 bases). The germline CDR1 and CDR2 sequences are LGHNA and YNFKEQ. V was shortened by 3 bases and J by 0 bases, with 14 bases between the two germline ends. The CDR3 spans 16 residues. CDR3 protein: CASSQKTVNMNTEAFF. The CDR3 DNA is TGTGCCAGCAGCCAGAAGACAGTGAATATGAACACTGAAGCTTTCTTT.

This clone was observed once. The chain is built from TRBV9 and TRBJ1-2; D is possibly TRBD1 (5 bases). The V end was cut by 4 bases, the J end by 5 bases, with 15 bases between. The CDR3 consists of 14 residues. Germline V gives CDR1 SGDLS, CDR2 YYNGEE. DNA of the CDR3: TGTGCCAGCAGCCCTCGGCAGGGTCGGTATGGCTACACCTTC. Translated, it gives CASSPRQGRYGYTF.

Only one count was recorded for this clone. DNA for the CDR3: TGCGCCAGCAGCTCGACAGGGGGTGGCGGAAACACCATATATTTT. Encoded protein: CASSSTGGGGNTIYF. This chain connects TRBV5-1 to TRBJ1-3, with 9 bases matching TRBD1. After removal of 3 bases from V and 4 bases from J, the junction contained 5 bases not matched to a gene. This CDR3 region has 15 residues. Germline V CDR1 and CDR2: SGHRS, YFSETQ.

This clone was counted only a few times. The rearrangement joins TRBV5-4 to TRBJ1-2; D may be TRBD1 (6 bases). CDR3 length equals 14 residues. V was cut by 5 bases and J by 1 base, with 12 bases left in between. Looked up from germline, CDR1 is SGHNT and CDR2 is YYREEE (reference sequence). CDR3: CASSPGTLNYGYTF. CDR3 sequence (DNA): TGTGCCAGCAGTCCCGGGACACTTAACTATGGCTACACCTTC.

This clone was seen once. CDR3 sequence (DNA): TGTGCCAGCAGCGGACAGGGGAACACCGGGGAGCTGTTTTTT. As protein: CASSGQGNTGELFF. The chain carries TRBV7-8 and TRBJ2-2; 8 bases line up with TRBD1. This CDR3 has 14 residues. Unmatched junction bases numbered 0, after V lost 5 bases and J lost 1 base. Germline V CDR1 and CDR2: SGHVS, FQNEAQ.

The chain recombines TRBV5-6 with TRBJ1-2; D is ambiguous. Germline CDR1 and CDR2: SGHDT and YYEEEE. This CDR3 region has 13 residues. The V end lost 4 bases, the J end lost 8 bases, and 15 bases lay between the germline ends. The CDR3 DNA sequence: TGTGCCAGCAGCCCACCCCAGGAGCCCGGCTACACCTTC. Protein product: CASSPPQEPGYTF.

The CDR3 loop is CASSLEREADTQYF. As DNA, the CDR3 is TGCGCCAGCAGCTTGGAGAGAGAGGCAGATACGCAGTATTTT. The V call is TRBV5-1, the J call TRBJ2-3; D gene uncertain. Looked up from germline, CDR1 is SGHRS and CDR2 is YFSETQ. Trimming took off 0 bases at V and 4 bases at J, with 9 bases between the two ends. This CDR3 contains 14 residues.